This entry features one T cell receptor beta chain sequence. Its matching antigen is unknown. The data were obtained in a study of T cells after posttransplantation cyclophosphamide. Overall study results and limits: Later post-transplant blood repertoires were often dominated by donor CD8+ memory clones. Blood and skin or GI T cell repertoires showed limited TRB overlap. TRB clonality was highly associated with recipient CMV seropositivity and reactivation.

The data were produced by immunoSEQ multiplex PCR, yet TCRdb's version contains in-frame clones alone and is incomplete. Here the sample spans approximately 4,200 clones, about 81% being singletons. Busulfan-fludarabine conditioning, marrow transplant, and cyclophosphamide on days +3 and +4 were administered. Germline V gives CDR1 SEHNR, CDR2 FQNEAQ (reference sequence). V lost 7 bases, J lost 0 bases, and 12 bases lay in between. This CDR3 contains 14 residues. Here the sequenced sample was PBMCs, taken after an allogeneic stem cell transplant with post-transplant cyclophosphamide. The V and J genes are TRBV7-9 and TRBJ1-2; unclear D gene. This receptor was identified in a female patient between 50 and 59 years old who received an allogeneic stem cell transplant from a related donor, was CMV-positive, and had no GVHD. Some T cells here may be from the graft donor. The CDR3 DNA follows: TGTGCCAGCACCACAGACGGCTCTAACTATGGCTACACCTTC. Its translation is CASTTDGSNYGYTF. Combining the CDR3 with reference TRBV7-9 and TRBJ1-2 gives the whole variable domain DTGVSQNPRHKITKRGQNVTFRCDPISEHNRLYWYRQTLGQGPEFLTYFQNEAQLEKSRLLSDRFSAERPKGSFSTLEIQRTEQGDSAMYLCASTTDGSNYGYTFGSGTRLTVV.